This T cell receptor beta chain appears in the sequencing data of a study of shared clonotypes between healthy human individuals. Method: immunoSEQ multiplex PCR; TCRdb's copy keeps in-frame clones and lacks some. The data contain about 800,000 clones, about 96% of them singletons. Naive CD8 cells lacked CD45RO, underwent positive selection for CCR7 and left out terminally differentiated effector memory CD45RA+ cells. The clonotype was recovered from a man between 25 and 39 years old in good health. The source material was naive CD8+ T cells sorted from blood.

The CDR3 reads CASSQLTTGELFF. In nucleotides, the CDR3 is TGTGCCAGCAGCCAACTAACAACCGGGGAGCTGTTTTTT. This sequence joins TRBV7-2 and TRBJ2-2, with D unclear. There are 13 residues in the CDR3. CDR1 and CDR2 (germline): SGHTA, FQGNSA. The V and J ends lost 5 bases and 5 bases respectively, with 9 bases between them. The entire variable domain, with the rest obtained from reference TRBV7-2 and TRBJ2-2, is as follows: GAGVSQSPSNKVTEKGKDVELRCDPISGHTALYWYRQSLGQGLEFLIYFQGNSAPDKSGLPSDRFSAERTGGSVSTLTIQRTQQEDSAVYLCASSQLTTGELFFGEGSRLTVL.